This T cell receptor beta chain derives from a study of blood T cell repertoires in COVID-19. Study as a whole: The United States, Italy and Spain were the sources of the acute and convalescent COVID-19 samples.

The V and J ends lost 3 bases and 6 bases, in that order; junction bases with no gene match: 10. The CDR3 has 15 amino acids. Germline V gene data show CDR1 as LGHNA and CDR2 as YNFKEQ. Authors' processing steps: Amplification of reference gene primers was used by the study to estimate nucleated cell counts. Clones were read by immunoSEQ multiplex PCR, and TCRdb kept only the in-frame ones, dropping some. The DNA was the basis for D and trimming; V, J and clone size are from that table. The sample yields 70,000 to 85,000 clones, approximately 80% seen once. This receptor was identified in a human donor in a cohort sampled during active COVID-19. The genes are TRBV4-2 and TRBJ1-2; 7 nucleotides agree with TRBD1. The material sequenced was peripheral blood. The CDR3 loop is CASSQAVGTEDGYTF. CDR3 DNA: TGTGCCAGCAGCCAGGCGGTTGGGACAGAAGATGGCTACACCTTC.